This TCR beta chain is drawn from a study of HIV-infected patients and healthy controls (dated by TCRdb to 2013 to 2014). A note on the overall study: CD4 counts rose modestly but significantly in most of the 16 patients after three months of therapy, yet stayed below normal ranges. No consistent shift in CD8 counts was seen during early therapy, whereas a slight rise was seen in the CD4:CD8 ratio. After a further year of therapy, viral load was undetectable in all patients, having already become undetectable in about 75% of the 16 patients by the second bleed. Patients lacked overall T-cell lymphocytopenia, and total CDR3 counts per chain did not differ significantly from controls. The study tested whether deep TCR repertoire sequencing of HIV patients' small blood samples could capture immune perturbation and reconstitution.

400 to 650 ng RNA was reverse transcribed with SuperScript III using primers against the alpha and beta constant regions. Alpha and beta chain libraries were generated separately via chain-specific third strand synthesis with multiplexing indices. In the protocol, all rearrangements within a chain were amplified with a single primer pair so that primer bias was avoided, and molecular barcodes were added to each cDNA molecule. Purified cDNA was ligated with T4 RNA Ligase 1 onto a 5' RACE adapter bearing a random hexamer and the SP2 sequencing primer site. Second strand synthesis was primed from the SP2 site with Phusion polymerase, using slow temperature ramps to favor optimal annealing. Joined together, two random hexamer sequences that had both been added before amplification formed the 12-nucleotide barcode of each molecule. An amplification PCR of 23 cycles with P5s and P7 primers came after a short first PCR that had added P5 and P7 adapter elements plus a second index. In total the libraries went through roughly 30 PCR cycles, after which the libraries were quantified on a Qubit, sized on a Bioanalyzer, and diluted to 3 to 4 nM. The normalized libraries were sequenced on an Illumina MiSeq using 2 x 250 paired-end kits. Reverse transcription reactions underwent purification over MinElute columns, with elution into 9 to 10 ul Tris-Cl. Adapter ligations were incubated for about 22 hours at 16 degrees C and subsequently purified with AMPure XP beads at a 1:1 ratio. As for how the authors treated the data: Demultiplexed FASTQ files were processed with a modified Decombinator by which V, J, insert and barcode information was output. Any sequence that shared a barcode yet differed from the dominant sequence was discarded as an error, and the number of original cDNA molecules was estimated by counting barcodes clustered at Levenshtein distance 3. The R packages ineq, vegan, igraph and RCytoscape were used for downstream analyses, together with IMGT nomenclature and CDR3 definitions. V gene usage was computed over distinct sequences, each TCR counted once to avoid skew from clonal expansion. Similarity networks connected unique CDR3 amino acid sequences within a donor whenever two sequences differed by a single Levenshtein edit. In the repertoires, a search was made for a compiled set of published HIV-specific CDR3s (roughly 100 alpha, several hundred beta) and CMV-specific CDR3s (approximately 13 alpha, a few hundred beta). Random subsampling to size-matched repertoires showed patients' decreased diversity was not caused by their lower sequence numbers. TCRdb passed the public sequencing reads through fastp at Q25 and MiXCR, retaining productive beta sequences. CDR3 protein sequences are deduplicated, and each keeps its most common genes and DNA. These V and J calls originate from TCRdb's pipeline instead of the authors' own analysis. This sample lists around 10,000 distinct CDR3 sequences; roughly 7% were detected once. Around 36% of the sample belongs to the ten largest clones.

Whole blood was used without cell fractionation, so the repertoire reflected all unsorted peripheral T cells. For RNA extraction, an approximately 2.3 ml sample of peripheral blood was drawn into Tempus tubes. HIV-infected adults who had not yet received antiretroviral therapy and were about to begin treatment were enrolled, with the first sixteen eligible patients processed. Patients with febrile or AIDS-related illness, tumors, hepatitis B or C coinfection, immunomodulatory therapy, recent vaccination or treatment interruptions were excluded from enrollment. Residual genomic DNA was removed with the TURBO-DNase kit and globin mRNA was depleted with GLOBINclear. Pretreatment blood from HIV-infected patients was collected just before antiretroviral therapy was started. From its cysteine to its phenylalanine, the CDR3 spans 13 amino acids. CDR3 DNA only is kept here, 39 bases in frame from base 1. Trimming removed 3 bases from V and 3 bases from J, leaving 9 bases between the germline ends. CDR1 and CDR2 were assigned from the germline V gene as SNHLY and FYNNEI.

Findings and caveats that apply to the study as a whole: Compared with untreated HIV+ repertoires, healthy control repertoires had roughly threefold more distinct CDR3s and higher Shannon diversity. Processing included only sixteen HIV-infected individuals, and this was regarded by the authors as a major limit on how widely the findings apply. Oligoclonality may be reflected in the significantly higher mean Gini indices of HIV-infected repertoires compared with controls. MAIT cell alpha-chain CDR3s were found at high frequency in healthy controls but were severely depleted in HIV+ repertoires. Alpha-beta chain pairing was not determined in the samples. Healthy controls shared more CDR3s between individuals than HIV+ patients, by Jaccard index and by count of highly shared sequences. Differing numbers of distinct sequences in patients and controls hindered comparison, and size-matching assigned excessive weight to rare events in the HIV-infected data. Mean usage differed significantly between HIV-infected patients and controls for eight alpha and eight beta V genes. Most CMV-associated CDR3s became more frequent during therapy, although their change was not significant, whereas HIV-associated CDR3s showed a significant decrease in frequency. In the study, no determination of donor HLA types was made. Slight age and sex profile differences between the study cohorts did not explain the observed diversity differences. In size-matched repertoire data, the apparent post-therapy recovery of the Gini index in HIV-infected patients was not replicated. The use of whole blood limited sequencing depth and precluded separation of the dynamics of distinct T-cell subpopulations.

This clonotype was recorded at least ten times. Its antigen remains unidentified. No quality values exist for individual bases; no much larger clone is one base distant. The chain links TRBV2 with TRBJ2-7; the D gene is perhaps TRBD1 or TRBD2, as each covers 6 bases. The sample in question was blood, obtained before antiretroviral therapy. The source of this sequence is an adult with HIV infection. The DNA sequence reads TGTGCCAGCAGTGATAGGGGGGACTACGAGCAGTACTTC. This yields the protein CASSDRGDYEQYF. The variable domain in full, with residues beyond the CDR3 obtained from the reference TRBV2 and TRBJ2-7 genes, is EPEVTQTPSHQVTQMGQEVILRCVPISNHLYFYWYRQILGQKVEFLVSFYNNEISEKSEIFDDQFSVERPDGSNFTLKIRSTKLEDSAMYFCASSDRGDYEQYFGPGTRLTVT.